Included here is one TCR beta chain sequence, with context. The data were taken from a study of blood T cells in healthy people across ages. Together with a sample-barcoded 5' primer, a J-beta primer mix was included in a second PCR lasting roughly 7 to 11 cycles. TCRdb ran MiXCR on the 5' RACE reads and lists one entry per CDR3 protein. The profile shows some 1.4 million distinct CDR3 sequences, 42% of them singletons. Germline V CDR1 and CDR2: MDHEN, SYDVKM. The CDR3 consists of 13 residues. V was shortened by 6 bases and J by 11 bases, with 19 bases between the two germline ends. Peripheral blood was drawn, ten milliliters per donor.

Input material: blood. V and J are TRBV28 and TRBJ2-5; D is undetermined. The clonotype originates from a woman aged 18-29 years in good health. CDR3 DNA: TGTGCCAGCAGGCTGATGGGTGGCGATGAGCAGTACTTC. This codes for CASRLMGGDEQYF. The variable domain in full, with the rest retrieved from reference TRBV28 and TRBJ2-5, is DVKVTQSSRYLVKRTGEKVFLECVQDMDHENMFWYRQDPGLGLRLIYFSYDVKMKEKGDIPEGYSVSREKKERFSLILESASTNQTSMYLCASRLMGGDEQYFGPGTRLLVL.